The following is a T cell receptor (beta chain) sequence with its context. The data belong to a study of blood T cell repertoires in COVID-19. Study-wide context: Samples of COVID-19 (acute and convalescent) were obtained from the United States, Italy and Spain.

Germline-derived CDR1 and CDR2 are MDHEN and SYDVKM. V lost 2 bases, J lost 5 bases, and 15 bases lay in between. The CDR3 covers 15 residues. Allocation to cohorts depended on clinical history reported by the participants. Exposed enrollees had met someone with a PCR-confirmed or clinician-diagnosed COVID-19 case at some point within the 2 weeks before study entry. Repertoires were generated with immunoSEQ multiplex PCR, while TCRdb's copy carries only in-frame clones and drops some. The table lists about 260,000 clones, under 95% of them singletons. The sequencing input was PBMCs or T cells enriched from blood (not recorded which). V usage is TRBV28 and J usage is TRBJ2-5; D not certain. The TCR sequence derives from a middle-aged man who had been exposed to COVID-19. CDR3 sequence (DNA): TGTGCCAGCAGTTTAATCGCTATAGAAGCCGAGACCCAGTACTTC. This codes for CASSLIAIEAETQYF. Filled out from reference TRBV28 and TRBJ2-5, the complete variable domain reads DVKVTQSSRYLVKRTGEKVFLECVQDMDHENMFWYRQDPGLGLRLIYFSYDVKMKEKGDIPEGYSVSREKKERFSLILESASTNQTSMYLCASSLIAIEAETQYFGPGTRLLVL.